These T cell receptor beta chains were read from a single sample in a study of control samples from healthy donors and cancer patients. Assay: immunoSEQ multiplex PCR; the TCRdb copy retains only in-frame clones and omits some. The table lists 190,000 or so clones, roughly 91% of them singletons. The sample was blood. These receptor sequences come from a man younger than 30 in good health. The CDR3 runs from the conserved cysteine through the conserved F or W. The D gene is left open where the match is weak. Not every row has a clone size; where given, it reads once, few, many or a size class.

TRBJ1-2	TRBV5-6	once	.	CASSLARDWPRSYGYTF	TGTGCCAGCAGCTTGGCCAGGGACTGGCCTAGGAGCTATGGCTACACCTTC
TRBJ2-1	TRBV29-1	.	.	CSVEGRGYNEQFF	TGCAGCGTTGAGGGCAGGGGATACAATGAGCAGTTCTTC
TRBJ1-6	TRBV6-5	.	.	CASINEGEGSPLHF	TGTGCCAGCATTAACGAAGGGGAGGGTTCACCCCTCCACTTT
TRBJ2-5	TRBV7-6	.	.	CASSTLPRFEETQYF	TGTGCCAGCAGCACACTCCCTAGGTTCGAGGAGACCCAGTACTTC
TRBJ2-2	TRBV9	few	.	CASGQSANTGELFF	TGTGCCAGCGGCCAGTCCGCGAACACCGGGGAGCTGTTTTTT
TRBJ2-7	TRBV28	.	.	CASSPTDLTYEQYF	TGTGCCAGCAGTCCTACCGACCTGACCTACGAGCAGTACTTC
TRBJ1-5	TRBV28	.	.	CASSFGTSVPQHF	TGTGCCAGCAGTTTTGGCACTTCGGTGCCCCAGCATTTT
TRBJ2-1	TRBV4-2	.	.	CASSASEGRNEQFF	TGTGCCAGCAGCGCGTCTGAGGGGAGGAATGAGCAGTTCTTC
TRBJ2-3	TRBV2	.	TRBD2	CASLSLAGASSWGDTQYF	TGTGCCAGCCTCTCACTAGCGGGGGCTAGTAGTTGGGGGGATACGCAGTATTTT
TRBJ2-7	TRBV4-2	.	.	CASSLTEAYEQYF	TGTGCCAGCAGCCTGACCGAAGCCTACGAGCAGTACTTC
TRBJ1-6	TRBV11-1	.	.	CASSFTGTNSPLHF	TGTGCCAGCAGTTTCACAGGAACTAATTCACCCCTCCACTTT
TRBJ1-1	TRBV4-1	.	.	CASSQDFVWNTEAFF	TGCGCCAGCAGCCAAGATTTCGTATGGAACACTGAAGCTTTCTTT
TRBJ2-3	TRBV7-2	.	.	CASSLFPDTQYF	TGTGCCAGCAGCTTATTTCCAGATACGCAGTATTTT
TRBJ2-5	TRBV2	.	.	CASSERGLLKETQYF	TGTGCCAGCAGTGAACGGGGGCTGCTGAAAGAGACCCAGTACTTC
TRBJ2-2	TRBV7-3	.	.	CASSLTAVGGTGELFF	TGTGCCAGCAGCTTAACCGCAGTGGGGGGAACCGGGGAGCTGTTTTTT
TRBJ1-1	TRBV9	.	.	CTSSPRALNTEAFF	TGTACCAGCAGCCCCAGGGCCCTGAACACTGAAGCTTTCTTT
TRBJ2-3	TRBV25-1	.	.	CASSDPRQAPVDTQYF	TGTGCCAGCAGTGACCCCAGACAGGCCCCAGTGGATACGCAGTATTTT
TRBJ2-2	TRBV11-2	.	.	CASSSSSGFYTGELFF	TGTGCCAGCAGCTCCTCGAGCGGGTTCTACACCGGGGAGCTGTTTTTT
TRBJ1-2	TRBV10-3	.	.	CAISSGDGYTF	TGTGCCATTTCTTCAGGGGACGGCTACACCTTC
TRBJ1-5	TRBV9	once	.	CASSVGFNQPQHF	TGTGCCAGCAGCGTAGGTTTCAATCAGCCCCAGCATTTT
TRBJ2-2	TRBV3-1/TRBV3-2	once	.	CASRQRPGELFF	TGTGCCAGCAGACAAAGGCCCGGGGAGCTGTTTTTT
TRBJ1-4	TRBV6-2/TRBV6-3	.	TRBD1	CASSSGGTANEKLFF	TGTGCCAGCAGCTCAGGGGGCACGGCTAATGAAAAACTGTTTTTT
TRBJ1-2	TRBV3-1/TRBV3-2	.	.	CASSPDGGAGYGYTF	TGTGCCAGCAGCCCAGACGGGGGGGCGGGGTATGGCTACACCTTC